Listed below are T cell receptor beta chains from one sample, sequenced in a study of cytomegalovirus exposure and HLA in healthy donors. Here immunoSEQ multiplex PCR was the method, and the copy in TCRdb shows in-frame clones only, minus some. The sample lists under 120,000 clones, around 80% occurring once. Sequenced sample: PBMCs. These receptors came from a woman between 35 and 50 years old in good health and CMV-seronegative. The CDR3 runs from the conserved cysteine through the conserved F or W. The order of the fields is V gene, clone size, J gene, CDR3 protein. Clone sizes are given selectively: once, few, many, or a class where the clone is expanded.

V: TRBV5-1; size: NA; J: TRBJ2-2; CDR3: CASSSRVTGELFF
V: TRBV7-8; size: NA; J: TRBJ2-3; CDR3: CASSLRSRASGIHTDTQYF
V: TRBV28; size: NA; J: TRBJ2-1; CDR3: CASGNGAVYFNGQFF
V: TRBV28; size: NA; J: TRBJ2-3; CDR3: CASSFLAVPDTQYF
V: TRBV6-1; size: once; J: TRBJ2-7; CDR3: CASPRTASSYEQYF
V: TRBV15; size: NA; J: TRBJ1-1; CDR3: CATSIRTGANTEAFF
V: TRBV13; size: once; J: TRBJ2-3; CDR3: CASSLTSGRIGTQYF
V: TRBV5-1; size: NA; J: TRBJ2-1; CDR3: CASSLRTLAVSSYNEQFF
V: TRBV5-6; size: NA; J: TRBJ2-7; CDR3: CASSFSPRVGRGIGYEQYF
V: TRBV19; size: NA; J: TRBJ1-4; CDR3: CASSLQRGRGEKLFF
V: TRBV7-8; size: once; J: TRBJ2-1; CDR3: CASSWGGLFWGEQFF
V: TRBV7-2; size: NA; J: TRBJ2-5; CDR3: CASSTASGATLETQYF
V: TRBV5-4; size: NA; J: TRBJ1-1; CDR3: CASSSYGFDTEAFF
V: TRBV10-1; size: NA; J: TRBJ2-1; CDR3: CASSVAGGSGEQFF
V: TRBV7-2; size: NA; J: TRBJ1-1; CDR3: CASRPGTFNTEAFF
V: TRBV2; size: NA; J: TRBJ1-2; CDR3: CASTDRGRGYTF
V: TRBV19; size: NA; J: TRBJ2-2; CDR3: CASSSQSGTSGGGFGELFF
V: TRBV7-8; size: few; J: TRBJ2-1; CDR3: CASRFGRDYHNEQFF
V: TRBV27; size: NA; J: TRBJ1-1; CDR3: CASSFRGTGGEAFF